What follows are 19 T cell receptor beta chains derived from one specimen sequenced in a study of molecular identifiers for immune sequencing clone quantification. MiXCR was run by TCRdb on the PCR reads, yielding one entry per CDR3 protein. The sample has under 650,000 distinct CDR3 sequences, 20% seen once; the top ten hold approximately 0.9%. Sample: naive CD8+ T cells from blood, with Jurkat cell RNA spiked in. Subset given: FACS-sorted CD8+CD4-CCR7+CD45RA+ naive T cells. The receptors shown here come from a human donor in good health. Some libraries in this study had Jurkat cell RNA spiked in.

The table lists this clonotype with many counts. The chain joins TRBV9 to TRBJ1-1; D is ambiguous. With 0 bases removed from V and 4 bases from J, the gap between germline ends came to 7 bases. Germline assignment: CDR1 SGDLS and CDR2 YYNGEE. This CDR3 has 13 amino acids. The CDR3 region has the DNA TGTGCCAGCAGCGTAGCGGCAGCCACTGAAGCTTTCTTT. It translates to CASSVAAATEAFF. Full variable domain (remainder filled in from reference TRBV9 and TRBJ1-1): DSGVTQTPKHLITATGQRVTLRCSPRSGDLSVYWYQQSLDQGLQFLIQYYNGEERAKGNILERFSAQQFPDLHSELNLSSLELGDSALYFCASSVAAATEAFFGQGTRLTVV.

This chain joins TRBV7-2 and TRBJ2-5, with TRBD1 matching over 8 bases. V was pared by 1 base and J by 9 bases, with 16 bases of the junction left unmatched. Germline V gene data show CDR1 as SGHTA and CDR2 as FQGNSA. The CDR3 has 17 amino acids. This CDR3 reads CASSLEGIWTGMEAQYF. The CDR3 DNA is TGTGCCAGCAGCTTAGAAGGTATCTGGACAGGGATGGAGGCCCAGTACTTC.

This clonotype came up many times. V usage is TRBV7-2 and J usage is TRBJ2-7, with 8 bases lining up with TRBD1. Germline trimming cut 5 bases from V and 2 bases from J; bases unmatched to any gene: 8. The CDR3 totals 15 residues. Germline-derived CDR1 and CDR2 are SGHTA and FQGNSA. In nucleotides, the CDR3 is TGTGCCAGCAGCAGTCGACAGGGGCCAGCCTACGAGCAGTACTTC. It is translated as CASSSRQGPAYEQYF.

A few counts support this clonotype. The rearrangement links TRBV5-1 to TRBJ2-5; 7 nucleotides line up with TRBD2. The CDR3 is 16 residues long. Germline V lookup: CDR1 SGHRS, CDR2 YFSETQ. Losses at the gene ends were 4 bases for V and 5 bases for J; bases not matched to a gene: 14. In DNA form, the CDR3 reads TGCGCCAGCAGCGGGGACCTAGTGGGAGGGTTGGAGACCCAGTACTTC. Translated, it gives CASSGDLVGGLETQYF.

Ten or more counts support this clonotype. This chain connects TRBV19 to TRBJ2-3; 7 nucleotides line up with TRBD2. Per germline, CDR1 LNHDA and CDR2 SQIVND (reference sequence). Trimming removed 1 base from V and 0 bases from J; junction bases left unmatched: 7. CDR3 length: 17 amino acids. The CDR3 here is CASSIGGGPYSTDTQYF. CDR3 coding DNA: TGTGCCAGTAGTATAGGGGGAGGGCCTTACAGCACAGATACGCAGTATTTT.

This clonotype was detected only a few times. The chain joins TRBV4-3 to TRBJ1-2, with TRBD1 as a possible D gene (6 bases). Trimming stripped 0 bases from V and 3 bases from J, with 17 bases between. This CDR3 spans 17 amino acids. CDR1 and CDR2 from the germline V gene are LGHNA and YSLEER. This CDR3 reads CASSQEQPTGHHYGYTF. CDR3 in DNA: TGCGCCAGCAGCCAAGAGCAACCAACGGGACACCACTATGGCTACACCTTC.

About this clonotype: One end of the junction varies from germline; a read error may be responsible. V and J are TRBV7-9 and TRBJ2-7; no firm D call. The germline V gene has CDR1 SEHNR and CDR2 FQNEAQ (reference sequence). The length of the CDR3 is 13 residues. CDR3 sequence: CASTDTGLYGQYF. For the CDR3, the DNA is TGTGCCAGCACCGATACTGGGCTCTACGGGCAGTACTTC.

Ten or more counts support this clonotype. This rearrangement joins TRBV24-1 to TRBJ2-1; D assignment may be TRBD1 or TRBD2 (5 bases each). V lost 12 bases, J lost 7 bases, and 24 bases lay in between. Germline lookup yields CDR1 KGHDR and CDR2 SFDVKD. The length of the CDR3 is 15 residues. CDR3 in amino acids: CAAANPAGTQNEQFF. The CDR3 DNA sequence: TGTGCCGCGGCCAACCCTGCCGGGACGCAAAATGAGCAGTTCTTC.

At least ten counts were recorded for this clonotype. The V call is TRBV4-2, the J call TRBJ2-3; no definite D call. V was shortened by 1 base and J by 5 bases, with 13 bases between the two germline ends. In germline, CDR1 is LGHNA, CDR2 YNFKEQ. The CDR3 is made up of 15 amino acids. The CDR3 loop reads CASSQVREQLDTQYF. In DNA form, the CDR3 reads TGTGCCAGCAGCCAAGTTAGGGAACAGCTAGATACGCAGTATTTT.

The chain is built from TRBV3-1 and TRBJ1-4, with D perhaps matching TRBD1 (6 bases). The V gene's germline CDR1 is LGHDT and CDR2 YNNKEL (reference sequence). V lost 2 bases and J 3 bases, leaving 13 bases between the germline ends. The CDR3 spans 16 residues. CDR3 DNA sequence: TGTGCCAGCAGCCAAAGGACAGAAACGTCTAATGAAAAACTGTTTTTT. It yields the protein CASSQRTETSNEKLFF.

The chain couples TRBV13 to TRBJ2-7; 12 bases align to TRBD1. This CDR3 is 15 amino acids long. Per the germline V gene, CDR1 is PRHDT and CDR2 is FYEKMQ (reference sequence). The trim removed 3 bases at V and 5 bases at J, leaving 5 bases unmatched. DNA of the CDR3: TGTGCCAGCAGCTTTGCGGGACAGGGGGCCAACGAGCAGTACTTC. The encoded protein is CASSFAGQGANEQYF.

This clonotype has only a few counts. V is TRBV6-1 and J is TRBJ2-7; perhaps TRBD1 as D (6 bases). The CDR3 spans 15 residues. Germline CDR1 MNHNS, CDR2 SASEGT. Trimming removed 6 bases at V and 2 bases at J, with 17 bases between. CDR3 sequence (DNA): TGTGCCAGCAGACTAACAGGGTTGGGGACCTACGAGCAGTACTTC. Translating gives CASRLTGLGTYEQYF.

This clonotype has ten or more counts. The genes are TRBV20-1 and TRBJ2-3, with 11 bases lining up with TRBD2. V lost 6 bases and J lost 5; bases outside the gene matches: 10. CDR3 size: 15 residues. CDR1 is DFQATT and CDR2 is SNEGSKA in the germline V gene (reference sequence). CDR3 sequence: CSAFKLAGVLDTQYF. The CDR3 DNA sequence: TGCAGTGCCTTCAAACTAGCGGGAGTTTTAGATACGCAGTATTTT.

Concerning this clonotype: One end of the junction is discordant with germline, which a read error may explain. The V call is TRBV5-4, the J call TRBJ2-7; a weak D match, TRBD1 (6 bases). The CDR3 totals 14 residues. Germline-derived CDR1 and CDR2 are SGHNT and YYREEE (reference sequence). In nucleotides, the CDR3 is TGTGCCGGCAGCTCATCGACAGGATCCTACGAGCAGTACTTC. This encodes CAGSSSTGSYEQYF.

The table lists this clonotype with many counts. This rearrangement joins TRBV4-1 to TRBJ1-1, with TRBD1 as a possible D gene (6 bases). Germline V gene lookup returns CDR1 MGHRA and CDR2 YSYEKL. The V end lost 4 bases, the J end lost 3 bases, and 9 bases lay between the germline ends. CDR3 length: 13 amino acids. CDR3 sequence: CASSLQGHTEAFF. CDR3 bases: TGCGCCAGCAGCCTACAGGGACACACTGAAGCTTTCTTT.

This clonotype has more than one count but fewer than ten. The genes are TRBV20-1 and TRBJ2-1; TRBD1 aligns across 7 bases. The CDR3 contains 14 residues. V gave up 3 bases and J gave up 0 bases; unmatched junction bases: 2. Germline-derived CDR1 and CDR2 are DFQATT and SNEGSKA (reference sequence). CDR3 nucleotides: TGCAGTGCTAGGGACAGGACCTCCTACAATGAGCAGTTCTTC. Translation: CSARDRTSYNEQFF.

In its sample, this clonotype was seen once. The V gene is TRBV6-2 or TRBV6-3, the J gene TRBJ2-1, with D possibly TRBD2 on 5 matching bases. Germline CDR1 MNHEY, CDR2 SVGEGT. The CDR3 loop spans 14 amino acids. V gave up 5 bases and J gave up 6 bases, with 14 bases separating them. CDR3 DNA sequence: TGTGCCAGCAGTCCGGACTTCCCCCTCAATGAGCAGTTCTTC. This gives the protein CASSPDFPLNEQFF.

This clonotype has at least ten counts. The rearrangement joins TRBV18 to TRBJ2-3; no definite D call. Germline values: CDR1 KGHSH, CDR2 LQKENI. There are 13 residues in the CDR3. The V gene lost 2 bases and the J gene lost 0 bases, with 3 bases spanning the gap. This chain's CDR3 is CASSPSSTDTQYF. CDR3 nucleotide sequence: TGTGCCAGCTCACCAAGTAGCACAGATACGCAGTATTTT.

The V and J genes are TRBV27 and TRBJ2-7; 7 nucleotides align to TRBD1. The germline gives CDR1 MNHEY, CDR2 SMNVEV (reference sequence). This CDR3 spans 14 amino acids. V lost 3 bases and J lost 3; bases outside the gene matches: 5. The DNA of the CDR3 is TGTGCCAGCAGTTTTGGACAGGATTACTACGAGCAGTACTTC. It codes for CASSFGQDYYEQYF.